This T cell receptor beta chain originates from a study of T cell repertoires in cytomegalovirus infection. The CDR3 spans 11 residues. CDR1 and CDR2 from the germline V gene are MDHEN and SYDVKM. Trimming pared 6 bases from V and 7 bases from J, leaving 9 bases between. TCRdb processed the reads anew with MiXCR; each CDR3 protein has one entry. Of roughly 230,000 distinct CDR3 sequences listed, roughly 22% were seen once; the top ten hold about 18%. This clonotype came up many times. The chain is built from TRBV28 and TRBJ1-1, with D unresolved. The receptor comes from a human donor in good health (CMV status not recorded). Some clones in this sample may be carry-over from other donors' samples. Material for sequencing was CD8+ T cells from PBMCs. This CDR3 reads CASSIGSEAFF. The CDR3 DNA reads TGTGCCAGCAGCATAGGGAGTGAAGCTTTCTTT. Combining the CDR3 with reference TRBV28 and TRBJ1-1 gives the whole variable domain DVKVTQSSRYLVKRTGEKVFLECVQDMDHENMFWYRQDPGLGLRLIYFSYDVKMKEKGDIPEGYSVSREKKERFSLILESASTNQTSMYLCASSIGSEAFFGQGTRLTVV.